This TCR beta chain was obtained from a study of CD8 T cells in ankylosing spondylitis. Points from the study as a whole: Ankylosing spondylitis blood appeared to carry a characteristic TCR beta motif of seven to nine highly homologous variants.

With 5 bases removed from V and 5 bases from J, the gap between germline ends came to 18 bases. Germline V CDR1 and CDR2: KGHSH, LQKENI. This CDR3 is 15 amino acids long. TCRdb reprocessed the 5' RACE reads via MiXCR and lists one record per CDR3 protein. The data hold roughly 150,000 distinct CDR3 sequences, with 25% to 35% observed a single time. Concerning this clonotype itself: Its specificity is not known.

The receptor comes from a male donor with ankylosing spondylitis. What was sequenced was synovial fluid, either unsorted or a sorted T cell fraction (not recorded which). The chain has TRBV18 and TRBJ1-2; D is possibly TRBD1 (6 bases). CDR3 coding DNA: TGTGCCAGCTCATTTGACCGACAGGCGCTTTATGGCTACACCTTC. Its translation: CASSFDRQALYGYTF.